This TCR beta chain was sequenced for a study of blood T cells in healthy people across ages. For the second PCR, which ran for about 6 to 11 cycles, a sample-barcoded 5' primer and a J-beta primer mix were used. TCRdb re-called the 5' RACE reads with MiXCR, one entry per CDR3 protein. Of some 1.4 million distinct CDR3 sequences in the sample, approximately 38% are singletons; the top ten hold roughly 7.9%. This clonotype appeared a few times. The antigen remains undetermined. Study outcomes and limitations: Diversity figures derived from one million T cells were judged to underestimate the true value. More naive CD4+ cells and higher diversity marked long-lived donors relative to aged donors.

From germline, CDR1 is SQVTM and CDR2 ANQGSEA. The CDR3 spans 14 residues. Sequences were obtained from blood. The chain combines TRBV29-1 with TRBJ2-2; 9 bases align to TRBD2. This receptor was taken from a woman aged 18-29 years in good health. The CDR3 reads CRFLGLAYTGELFF. The CDR3 DNA reads TGCAGATTTTTAGGACTAGCGTACACCGGGGAGCTGTTTTTT.